This T cell receptor (beta chain) originates from a study of OX40 agonist ivuxolimab in advanced cancers. Study details: Aged roughly 23 to 80 with a mean of approximately 60 years, they were 82.7% male. Three dose-escalation patients had partial responses: one with hepatocellular carcinoma and two with cutaneous melanoma.

Findings of the study overall: Antigens targeted by the expanded peripheral T cells were not determined. Certain nonresponders likewise exhibited a low normalized T-cell clonal expansion.

Concerning this clone: Its antigen is undetermined.

The method was immunoSEQ multiplex PCR; TCRdb's version includes in-frame clones alone and lacks a portion of them. The sample includes roughly 71,000 clones, about 77% seen only once; the top ten take around 1.7%. The CDR3 covers 18 residues. The V segment lost 3 bases and the J segment 6 bases; nucleotides outside the gene matches: 20. V and J are TRBV5-3 and TRBJ1-2; 7 bases are a match to TRBD1. TRBV5-3 is designated an ORF whose function remains uncertain. Sequences were derived from CD4+ or CD8+ T cells sorted from blood, sampled in a trial of the OX40 agonist ivuxolimab. This clonotype was sampled from an adult with an advanced solid tumor such as melanoma, head and neck, liver or kidney cancer. CDR3 residues: CARSCYLQHRQGVHGYTF. CDR3 DNA: TGTGCCAGAAGCTGCTACCTACAACACCGACAGGGCGTCCATGGCTACACCTTC.